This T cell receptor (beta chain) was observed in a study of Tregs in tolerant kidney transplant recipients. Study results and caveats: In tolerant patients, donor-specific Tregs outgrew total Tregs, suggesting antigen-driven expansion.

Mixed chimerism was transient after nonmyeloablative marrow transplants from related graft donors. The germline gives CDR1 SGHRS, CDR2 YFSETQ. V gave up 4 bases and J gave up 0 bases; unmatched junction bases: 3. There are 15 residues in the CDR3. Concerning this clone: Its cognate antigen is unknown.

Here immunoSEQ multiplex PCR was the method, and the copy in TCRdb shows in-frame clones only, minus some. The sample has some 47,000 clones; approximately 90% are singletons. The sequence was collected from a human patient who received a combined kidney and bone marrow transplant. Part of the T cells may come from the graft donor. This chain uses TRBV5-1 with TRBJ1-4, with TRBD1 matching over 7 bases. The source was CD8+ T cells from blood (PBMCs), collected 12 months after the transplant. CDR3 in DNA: TGCGCCAGCAGCCCCGGGACAGCAACTAATGAAAAACTGTTTTTT. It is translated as CASSPGTATNEKLFF.